The TCR beta chain described here comes from a study of blood T cell repertoires in COVID-19. V was clipped by 4 bases and J by 6 bases, with 17 bases between them. The CDR3 is 16 residues long. Germline V CDR1 and CDR2: SGDLS, YYNGEE. The method was immunoSEQ multiplex PCR; TCRdb's version includes in-frame clones alone and lacks a portion of them. The table includes about 220,000 clones, roughly 80% detected once. Material for sequencing was PBMCs or T cells enriched from blood (not recorded which). This chain links TRBV9 with TRBJ1-6; D is possibly TRBD1 (6 bases). The clonotype was recovered from a woman in her thirties or forties who had been exposed to COVID-19. The CDR3 nucleotides are TGTGCCAGCAGCCCCGCAGGGGCAGGTTTTAATTCACCCCTCCACTTT. Protein sequence: CASSPAGAGFNSPLHF.